Listed below are T cell receptor beta chains from one sample, sequenced in a study of blood T cell repertoires in COVID-19. Sequencing was performed with immunoSEQ multiplex PCR; in TCRdb, only in-frame clones are kept and a portion is missing. The repertoire has 250,000 to 300,000 clones, more than 75% of them found once; the top ten carry 0.99%. Material: peripheral blood. The receptors were sampled from a woman in her thirties or forties who had recovered from COVID-19. The CDR3 runs from the conserved cysteine through the conserved F or W. The D gene is left open where the match is weak. The size field is filled for only some rows; it gives once, few, many or a size class.

D,J,size,V,DNA,CDR3
TRBD1,TRBJ2-1,once,TRBV15,TGTGCCACCAGACGGGACAGGGGGTCGGTCGTGCACAATGAGCAGTTCTTC,CATRRDRGSVVHNEQFF
TRBD2,TRBJ2-5,NA,TRBV7-3,TGTGCCAGCAGCTTAAGGGGCGGGAGTCGCGAGACCCAGTACTTC,CASSLRGGSRETQYF
TRBD1,TRBJ1-4,NA,TRBV5-8,TGTGCCAGCAGCGCCAAACAGGGGATCGGTGAAAAACTGTTTTTT,CASSAKQGIGEKLFF
NA,TRBJ2-3,NA,TRBV7-6,TGTGCCAGCACCACGGGGGAGGGGGGCACAGATACGCAGTATTTT,CASTTGEGGTDTQYF
NA,TRBJ2-3,NA,TRBV7-9,TGTGCCAGCAGCTTATATCAGCGCCCAAGCACAGATACGCAGTATTTT,CASSLYQRPSTDTQYF
NA,TRBJ2-7,NA,TRBV19,TGTGCCAGTAGACGGGGAACCGCCTACGAGCAGTACTTC,CASRRGTAYEQYF
NA,TRBJ2-3,NA,TRBV5-6,TGTGCCAGCAGCTTGGTCTTGAGCGCAGATACGCAGTATTTT,CASSLVLSADTQYF
NA,TRBJ1-1,NA,TRBV2,TGTGCCAGCAGGCGGCAGGGGAACACTGAAGCTTTCTTT,CASRRQGNTEAFF
TRBD1,TRBJ1-3,NA,TRBV5-1,TGCGCCAGCAGCTTGCAGGGGACAGACTCTGGAAACACCATATATTTT,CASSLQGTDSGNTIYF
TRBD1,TRBJ1-2,NA,TRBV6-4,TGTGCCAGCAGCAGGACAGGGGTGGGAGGCTACACCTTC,CASSRTGVGGYTF
NA,TRBJ1-2,NA,TRBV24-1,TGTGCCACCAGTGATTCGTGGGCGGGGTATGGCTACACCTTC,CATSDSWAGYGYTF
NA,TRBJ1-1,NA,TRBV4-1,TGCGCCAGCAGCCAATCCACCCACAGAACCCTTGAAGCTTTCTTT,CASSQSTHRTLEAFF
TRBD1,TRBJ2-7,NA,TRBV7-9,TGTGCCAGCAGCTTAGGGGGACAGGGTTCTCACGAGCAGTACTTC,CASSLGGQGSHEQYF
NA,TRBJ2-1,NA,TRBV20-1,TGCAGTGCCAGGGGCTACCCTGGGGGGTTCTTC,CSARGYPGGFF
TRBD2,TRBJ2-3,NA,TRBV30,TGTGCCTGGAGTGTTGAGGGAGGGCCTACTAGCACAGATACGCAGTATTTT,CAWSVEGGPTSTDTQYF
TRBD2,TRBJ2-1,NA,TRBV28,TGTGCCACAAGGCAAGCGGGCGGGAGGGCCTACAATGAGCAGTTCTTC,CATRQAGGRAYNEQFF
TRBD1,TRBJ1-2,NA,TRBV24-1,TGTGCCACCAGTGATCGAGGGTGGGACAGCTCGTACACCTTC,CATSDRGWDSSYTF
TRBD2,TRBJ2-5,NA,TRBV5-1,TGCGCCAGCAGCTTCGGAGGGGAGGGGACCCAGTACTTC,CASSFGGEGTQYF
NA,TRBJ1-5,NA,TRBV2,TGTGCCAGCAGCGACACGGGACTCAATCAGCCCCAGCATTTT,CASSDTGLNQPQHF
TRBD2,TRBJ2-7,NA,TRBV29-1,TGCAGCGTTGGACTAGCGGGAGGGTACGAGCAGTACTTC,CSVGLAGGYEQYF
TRBD1,TRBJ1-3,NA,TRBV10-3,TGTGCCATCAGCCCTTACGAGGACCGGGACAGGGATTTT,CAISPYEDRDRDF
NA,TRBJ1-1,few,TRBV24-1,TGTGCCACCAGAGGGGGGAACACTGAAGCTTTCTTT,CATRGGNTEAFF
NA,TRBJ2-3,NA,TRBV29-1,TGCAGCGTTAGCGGCAGTGGCACAGATACGCAGTATTTT,CSVSGSGTDTQYF
NA,TRBJ1-3,NA,TRBV2,TGTGCCAGCAGTGGGGGAGGGGCCCGAAACACCATATATTTT,CASSGGGARNTIYF
NA,TRBJ2-5,NA,TRBV5-8,TGTGCCAGCAGCTCCGGCCCAGGGGTGGGGGAGACCCAGTACTTC,CASSSGPGVGETQYF
NA,TRBJ2-6,once,TRBV24-1,TGTGCCACCAGGAGCTCTGGGGCCAACGTCCTGACTTTC,CATRSSGANVLTF
TRBD1,TRBJ1-4,NA,TRBV7-9,TGTGCCAGCAGCCCCCGGACAGGGGCGTATGAAAAACTGTTTTTT,CASSPRTGAYEKLFF
NA,TRBJ1-1,NA,TRBV9,TGTGCCAGCCGTCCCCCAGGGTTTGGGGACACTGAAGCTTTCTTT,CASRPPGFGDTEAFF
NA,TRBJ2-3,NA,TRBV24-1,TGTGCCGTCGGACACGGGGGGCGCCCCGGCACAGATACGCAGTATTTT,CAVGHGGRPGTDTQYF
NA,TRBJ1-4,NA,TRBV2,TGTGCCAGCAGGGGCCCTAATGAAAAACTGTTTTTT,CASRGPNEKLFF
TRBD2,TRBJ2-5,NA,TRBV10-3,TGTGCCATCAGGCCGGGACTAGCGGGAGTGCGGGAGACCCAGTACTTC,CAIRPGLAGVRETQYF
TRBD1,TRBJ2-3,NA,TRBV19,TGTGCCACCCAGGACAGGGCGGGGACAGATACGCAGTATTTT,CATQDRAGTDTQYF
TRBD1,TRBJ1-5,NA,TRBV6-7,TGTGCCAGCAGTTACTCAATCAACCCGGGACAGGGCCGGTTTCAGCCCCAGCATTTT,CASSYSINPGQGRFQPQHF
TRBD1,TRBJ2-1,NA,TRBV7-3,TGTGCCAGCAGCTTAAGGGTGGGGACAGGACTCAATGAGCAGTTCTTC,CASSLRVGTGLNEQFF
TRBD2,TRBJ2-3,NA,TRBV3-1/TRBV3-2,TGTGCCAGCAGCCCTGGGCGGCTAGCGGGAGCAGTAGATACGCAGTATTTT,CASSPGRLAGAVDTQYF
NA,TRBJ1-1,NA,TRBV9,TGTGCCAGCAGCGCCCATGTTGGGGGGCGCGGGGGGGACACTGAAGCTTTCTTT,CASSAHVGGRGGDTEAFF
TRBD2,TRBJ2-1,NA,TRBV4-2,TGTGCCAGCAGCCGGGGCAGCGGGGTCAATGAGCAGTTCTTC,CASSRGSGVNEQFF
NA,TRBJ2-2,NA,TRBV25-1,TGTGCCAGCGGGGGCGGCCAAGGGCGCGGGGAGCTGTTTTTT,CASGGGQGRGELFF
TRBD2,TRBJ2-1,NA,TRBV14,TGTGCCAGCAGCCAAGCCCGGGGGGGGGATGAGCAGTTCTTC,CASSQARGGDEQFF
TRBD1,TRBJ1-1,NA,TRBV7-8,TGTGCCAGCAGCTACCGGGCCGGGACAGGGAACACTGAAGCTTTCTTT,CASSYRAGTGNTEAFF
TRBD2,TRBJ2-7,NA,TRBV6-6,TGTGCCAGCAGTCCTCAGGAGGGGCTAGCGGGCCTACGGGGCGAGCAGTACTTC,CASSPQEGLAGLRGEQYF
NA,TRBJ2-3,NA,TRBV6-5,TGTGCCAGCAGTTACTCCGCCTATACCGCGGGTACGCAGTATTTT,CASSYSAYTAGTQYF
TRBD1,TRBJ2-6,NA,TRBV6-4,TGTGCCAGCAGCCGACAGGGGGCCGTCTCTGGGGCCAACGTCCTGACTTTC,CASSRQGAVSGANVLTF
TRBD1,TRBJ2-2,NA,TRBV19,TGTGCCAGTGGCACCGGGACAGCGAACACCGGGGAGCTGTTTTTT,CASGTGTANTGELFF
NA,TRBJ2-2,NA,TRBV19,TGTGCCAGTAACAATGGGGGGGCGCTTACCGGGGAGCTGTTTTTT,CASNNGGALTGELFF
NA,TRBJ1-1,NA,TRBV28,TGTGCCAGCAGTTTGGGGCAAACTGAAGCTTTCTTT,CASSLGQTEAFF
NA,TRBJ2-1,NA,TRBV10-3,TGTGCCATCAGTGAGGGGACTCCCAATGAGCAGTTCTTC,CAISEGTPNEQFF
NA,TRBJ2-1,NA,TRBV24-1,TGTGCCACCAGTAAGGGTGGGGGGTGGACCTACAATGAGCAGTTCTTC,CATSKGGGWTYNEQFF